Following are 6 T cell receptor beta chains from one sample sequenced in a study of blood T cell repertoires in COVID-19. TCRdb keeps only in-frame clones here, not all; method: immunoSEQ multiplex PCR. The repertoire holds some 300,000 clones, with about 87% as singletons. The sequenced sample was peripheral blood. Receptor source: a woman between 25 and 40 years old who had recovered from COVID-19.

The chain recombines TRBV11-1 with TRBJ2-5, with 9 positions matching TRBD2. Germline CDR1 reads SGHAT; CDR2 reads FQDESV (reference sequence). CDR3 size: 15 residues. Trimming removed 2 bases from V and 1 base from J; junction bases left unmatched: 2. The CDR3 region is CASSLTSGLQETQYF. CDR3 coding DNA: TGTGCCAGCAGCTTAACTAGCGGGCTCCAAGAGACCCAGTACTTC. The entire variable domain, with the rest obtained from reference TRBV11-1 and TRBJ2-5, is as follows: EAEVAQSPRYKITEKSQAVAFWCDPISGHATLYWYRQILGQGPELLVQFQDESVVDDSQLPKDRFSAERLKGVDSTLKIQPAELGDSAMYLCASSLTSGLQETQYFGPGTRLLVL.

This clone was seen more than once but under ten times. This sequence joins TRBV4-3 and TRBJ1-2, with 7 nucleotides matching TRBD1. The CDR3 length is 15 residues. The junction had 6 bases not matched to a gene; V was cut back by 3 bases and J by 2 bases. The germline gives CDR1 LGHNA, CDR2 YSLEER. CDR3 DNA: TGCGCCAGCAGCCACACGTTGACAGGGAACTATGGCTACACCTTC. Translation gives CASSHTLTGNYGYTF.

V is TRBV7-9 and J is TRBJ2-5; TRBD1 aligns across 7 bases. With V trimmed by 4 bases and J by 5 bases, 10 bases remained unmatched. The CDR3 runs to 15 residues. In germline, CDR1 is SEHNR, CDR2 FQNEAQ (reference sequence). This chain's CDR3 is CASSYRTTGKETQYF. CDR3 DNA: TGTGCCAGCAGCTACCGGACGACAGGGAAGGAGACCCAGTACTTC.

The CDR3 sequence: CASSQPRSSGVAEQFF. CDR3 coding DNA: TGTGCCAGCAGCCAACCGAGGTCTAGCGGGGTGGCTGAGCAGTTCTTC. The chain carries TRBV4-2 and TRBJ2-1; 9 bases map to TRBD2. The length of the CDR3 is 16 residues. Germline CDR1 reads LGHNA; CDR2 reads YNFKEQ. J gave up 9 bases and V 2 bases, and 11 bases lay outside the gene matches.

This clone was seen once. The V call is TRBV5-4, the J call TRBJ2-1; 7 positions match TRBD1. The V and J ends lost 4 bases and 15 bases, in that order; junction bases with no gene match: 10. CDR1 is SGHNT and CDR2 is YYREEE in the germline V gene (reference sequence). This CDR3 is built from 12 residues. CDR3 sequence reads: CASSRDRDGAFF. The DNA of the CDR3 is TGTGCCAGCAGCCGCGACAGGGATGGGGCGTTCTTC.

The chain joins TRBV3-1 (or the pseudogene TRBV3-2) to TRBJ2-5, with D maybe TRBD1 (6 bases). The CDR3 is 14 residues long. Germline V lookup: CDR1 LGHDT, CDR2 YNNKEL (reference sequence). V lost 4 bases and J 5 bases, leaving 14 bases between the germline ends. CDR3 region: CASSRNRVRETQYF. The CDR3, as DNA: TGTGCCAGCAGCCGAAACAGGGTTAGGGAGACCCAGTACTTC.